This TCR beta chain was retrieved from a study of T cells after yellow fever vaccination. Study-level findings and limits: Reappearance after the booster was seen for most primary-vaccination clones, at 95% to 96% CD4 and 75% to 90% CD8. Overall, a small share of clonotypes was seen in both CD4 and CD8 compartments.

Germline V lookup: CDR1 MNHEY, CDR2 SVGAGI. The V and J ends lost 0 bases and 4 bases, in that order; junction bases with no gene match: 8. This CDR3 region has 16 residues. As TCR cDNA was made by 5'RACE template switching, a universal primer site and UMIs were added. TCRdb used MiXCR to reprocess the 5' RACE reads, holding one entry per CDR3 protein. Among a few hundred thousand distinct CDR3 sequences, about 4% were seen once, and the ten largest hold approximately 24%. This clonotype was detected only a few times. The antigen is not known. The source was PBMCs, collected 5 days after the yellow fever booster vaccination. The clonotype comes from a young man who received the YFV17D yellow fever vaccine. The chain has TRBV6-5 and TRBJ2-5; TRBD1 matches 7 bases. As DNA, the CDR3 is TGTGCCAGCAGTTACTCGTACCAGGGGGTGGGAGAGACCCAGTACTTC. Protein: CASSYSYQGVGETQYF.